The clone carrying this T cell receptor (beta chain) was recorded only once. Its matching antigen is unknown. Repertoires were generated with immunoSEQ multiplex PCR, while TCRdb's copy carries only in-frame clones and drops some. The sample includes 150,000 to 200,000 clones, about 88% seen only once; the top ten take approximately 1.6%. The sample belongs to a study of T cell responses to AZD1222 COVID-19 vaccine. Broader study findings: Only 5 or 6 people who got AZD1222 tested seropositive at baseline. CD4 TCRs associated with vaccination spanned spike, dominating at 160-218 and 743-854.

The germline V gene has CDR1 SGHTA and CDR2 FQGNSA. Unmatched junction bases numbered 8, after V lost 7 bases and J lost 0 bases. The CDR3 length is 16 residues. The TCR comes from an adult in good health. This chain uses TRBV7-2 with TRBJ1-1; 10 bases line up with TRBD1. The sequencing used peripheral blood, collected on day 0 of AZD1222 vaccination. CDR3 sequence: CASTGQGGLMNTEAFF. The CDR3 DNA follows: TGTGCCAGCACCGGACAGGGGGGCCTTATGAACACTGAAGCTTTCTTT.